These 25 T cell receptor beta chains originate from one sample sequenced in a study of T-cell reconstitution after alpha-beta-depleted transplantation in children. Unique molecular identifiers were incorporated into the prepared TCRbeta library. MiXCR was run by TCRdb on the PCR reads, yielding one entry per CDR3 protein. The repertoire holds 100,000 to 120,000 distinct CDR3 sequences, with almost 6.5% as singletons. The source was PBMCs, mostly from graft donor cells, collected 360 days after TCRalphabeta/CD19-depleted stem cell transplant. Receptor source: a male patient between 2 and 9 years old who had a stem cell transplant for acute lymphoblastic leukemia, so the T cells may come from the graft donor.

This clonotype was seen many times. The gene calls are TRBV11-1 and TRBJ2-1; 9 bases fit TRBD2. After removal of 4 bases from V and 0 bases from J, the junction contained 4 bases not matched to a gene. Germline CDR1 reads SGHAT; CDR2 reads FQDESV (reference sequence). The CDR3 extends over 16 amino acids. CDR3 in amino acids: CASSSDSGSSYNEQFF. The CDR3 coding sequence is TGTGCCAGCAGCTCCGATAGCGGGAGCTCCTACAATGAGCAGTTCTTC.

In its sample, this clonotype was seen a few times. CDR3 sequence (DNA): TGCGCCAGCAGCCAAGGACAGGGGGCGTTTCAGCCCCAGCATTTT. This translates into CASSQGQGAFQPQHF. The chain joins TRBV4-1 to TRBJ1-5; TRBD1 matches at 10 bases. Germline V CDR1 and CDR2: MGHRA, YSYEKL. This CDR3 is built from 15 residues. The V and J ends lost 1 base and 6 bases, in that order; junction bases with no gene match: 3.

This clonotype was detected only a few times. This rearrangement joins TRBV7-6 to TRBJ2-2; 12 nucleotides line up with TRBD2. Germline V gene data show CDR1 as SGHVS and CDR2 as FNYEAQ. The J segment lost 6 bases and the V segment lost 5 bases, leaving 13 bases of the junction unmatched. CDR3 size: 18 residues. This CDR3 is CASSLGLAGLPYPGELFF. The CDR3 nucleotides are TGTGCCAGCAGCCTTGGACTAGCGGGATTGCCCTACCCCGGGGAGCTGTTTTTT.

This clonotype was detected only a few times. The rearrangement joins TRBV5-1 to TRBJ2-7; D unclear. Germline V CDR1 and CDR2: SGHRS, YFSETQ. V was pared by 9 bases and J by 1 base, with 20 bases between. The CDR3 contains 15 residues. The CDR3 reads CANLLKKSRSYEQYF. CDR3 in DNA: TGCGCCAACTTACTAAAGAAGAGCAGGTCCTACGAGCAGTACTTC.

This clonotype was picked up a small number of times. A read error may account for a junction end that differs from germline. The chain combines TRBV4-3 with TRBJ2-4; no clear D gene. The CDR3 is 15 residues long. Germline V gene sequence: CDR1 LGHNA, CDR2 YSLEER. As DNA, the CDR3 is TGCGCCAGCAGTCAAGGAAGCCCTCGTCGGAACATTCAGTACTTC. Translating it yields CASSQGSPRRNIQYF.

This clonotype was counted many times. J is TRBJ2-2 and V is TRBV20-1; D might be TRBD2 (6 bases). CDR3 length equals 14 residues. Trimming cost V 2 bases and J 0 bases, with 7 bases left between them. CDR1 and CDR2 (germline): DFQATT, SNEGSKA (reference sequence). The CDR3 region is CSARRRANTGELFF. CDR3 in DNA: TGCAGTGCTAGAAGGAGGGCGAACACCGGGGAGCTGTTTTTT.

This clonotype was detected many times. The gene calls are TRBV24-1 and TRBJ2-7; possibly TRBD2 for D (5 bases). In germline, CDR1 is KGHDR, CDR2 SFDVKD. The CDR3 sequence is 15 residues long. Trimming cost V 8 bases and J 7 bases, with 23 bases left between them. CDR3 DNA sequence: TGTGCCACCAACGAGCCTACAAGACCCCCGGGGGAGCAGTACTTC. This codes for CATNEPTRPPGEQYF.

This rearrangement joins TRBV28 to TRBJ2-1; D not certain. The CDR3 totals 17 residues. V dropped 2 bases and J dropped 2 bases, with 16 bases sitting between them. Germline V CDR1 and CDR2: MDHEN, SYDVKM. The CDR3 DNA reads TGTGCCAGCAGTTTAACTCCCGCAGGCGGTCCCTACAATGAGCAGTTCTTC. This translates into CASSLTPAGGPYNEQFF. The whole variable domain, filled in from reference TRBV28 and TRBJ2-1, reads DVKVTQSSRYLVKRTGEKVFLECVQDMDHENMFWYRQDPGLGLRLIYFSYDVKMKEKGDIPEGYSVSREKKERFSLILESASTNQTSMYLCASSLTPAGGPYNEQFFGPGTRLTVL.

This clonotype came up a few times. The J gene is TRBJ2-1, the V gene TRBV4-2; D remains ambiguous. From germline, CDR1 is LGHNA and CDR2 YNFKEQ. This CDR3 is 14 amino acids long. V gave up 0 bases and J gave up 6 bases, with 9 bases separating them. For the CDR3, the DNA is TGTGCCAGCAGCCAAGATCAGAAGGGCAATGAGCAGTTCTTC. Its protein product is CASSQDQKGNEQFF.

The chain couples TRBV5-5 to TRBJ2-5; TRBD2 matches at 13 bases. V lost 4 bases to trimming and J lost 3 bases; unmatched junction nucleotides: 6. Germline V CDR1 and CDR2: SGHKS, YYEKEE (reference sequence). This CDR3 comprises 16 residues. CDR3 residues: CASSPGGLAGEETQYF. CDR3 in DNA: TGTGCCAGCAGCCCCGGCGGACTAGCGGGGGAAGAGACCCAGTACTTC.

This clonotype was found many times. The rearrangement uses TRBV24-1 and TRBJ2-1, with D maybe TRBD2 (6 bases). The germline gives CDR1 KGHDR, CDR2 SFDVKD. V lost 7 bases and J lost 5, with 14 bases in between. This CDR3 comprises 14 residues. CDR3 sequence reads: CATRGSGGHNEQFF. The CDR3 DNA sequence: TGTGCCACCAGGGGTAGCGGAGGACACAATGAGCAGTTCTTC.

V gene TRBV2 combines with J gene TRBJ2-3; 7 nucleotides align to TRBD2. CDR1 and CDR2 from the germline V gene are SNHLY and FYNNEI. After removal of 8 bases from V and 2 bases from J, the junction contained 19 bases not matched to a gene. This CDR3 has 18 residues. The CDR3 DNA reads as TGTGCCAGCTGTTTTGGGCCCACTAGCGAAACCCCCACAGATACGCAGTATTTT. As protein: CASCFGPTSETPTDTQYF.

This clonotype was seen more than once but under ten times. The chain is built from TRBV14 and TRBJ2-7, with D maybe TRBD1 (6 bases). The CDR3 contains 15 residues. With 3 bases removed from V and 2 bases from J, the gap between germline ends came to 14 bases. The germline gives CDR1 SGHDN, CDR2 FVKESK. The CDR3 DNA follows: TGTGCCAGCAGCCATACAGGGCTCCCCACCTACGAGCAGTACTTC. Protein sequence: CASSHTGLPTYEQYF.

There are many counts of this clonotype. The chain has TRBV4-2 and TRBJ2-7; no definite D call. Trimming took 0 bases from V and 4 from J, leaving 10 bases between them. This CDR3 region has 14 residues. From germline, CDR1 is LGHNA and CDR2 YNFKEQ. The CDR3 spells CASSQDLGWYEQYF. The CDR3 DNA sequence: TGTGCCAGCAGCCAAGATCTCGGGTGGTACGAGCAGTACTTC.

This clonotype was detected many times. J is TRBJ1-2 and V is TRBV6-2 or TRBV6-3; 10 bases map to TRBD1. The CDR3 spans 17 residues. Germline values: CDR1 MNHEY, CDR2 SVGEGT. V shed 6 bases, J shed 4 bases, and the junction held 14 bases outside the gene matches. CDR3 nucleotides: TGTGCCAGCAGCTCATCGCTCCGGGACAGGGGCCTCTATGGCTACACCTTC. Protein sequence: CASSSSLRDRGLYGYTF.

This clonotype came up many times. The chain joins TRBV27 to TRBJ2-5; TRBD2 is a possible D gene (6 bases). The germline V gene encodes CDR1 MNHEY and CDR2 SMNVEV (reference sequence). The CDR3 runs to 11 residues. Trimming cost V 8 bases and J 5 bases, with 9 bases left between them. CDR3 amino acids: CASLGGETQYF. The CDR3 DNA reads TGTGCCAGCCTCGGAGGGGAGACCCAGTACTTC.

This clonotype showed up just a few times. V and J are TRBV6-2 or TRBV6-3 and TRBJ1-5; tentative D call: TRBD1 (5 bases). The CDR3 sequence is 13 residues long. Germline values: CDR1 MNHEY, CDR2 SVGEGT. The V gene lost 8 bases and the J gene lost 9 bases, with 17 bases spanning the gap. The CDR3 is CASRGGERRPQHF. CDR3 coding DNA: TGTGCCAGCCGTGGGGGGGAGAGAAGGCCCCAGCATTTT.

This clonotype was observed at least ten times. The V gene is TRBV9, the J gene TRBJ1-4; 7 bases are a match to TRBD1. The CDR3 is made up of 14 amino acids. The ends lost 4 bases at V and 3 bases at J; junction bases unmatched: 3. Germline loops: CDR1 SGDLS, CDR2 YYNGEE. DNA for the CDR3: TGTGCCAGCAGCCAGACAGGGCCTAATGAAAAACTGTTTTTT. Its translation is CASSQTGPNEKLFF.

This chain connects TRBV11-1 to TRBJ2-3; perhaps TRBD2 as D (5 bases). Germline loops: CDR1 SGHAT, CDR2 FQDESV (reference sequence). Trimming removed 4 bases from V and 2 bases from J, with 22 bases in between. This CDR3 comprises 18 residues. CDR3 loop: CASSSRIEKRPYTDTQYF. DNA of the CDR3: TGTGCCAGCAGCTCCCGGATTGAAAAGCGGCCATACACAGATACGCAGTATTTT.

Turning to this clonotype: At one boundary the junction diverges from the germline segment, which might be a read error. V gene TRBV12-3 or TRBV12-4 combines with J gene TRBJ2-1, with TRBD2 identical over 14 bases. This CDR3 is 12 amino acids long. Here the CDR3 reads CASRTSGREGIF. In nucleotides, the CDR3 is TGTGCCAGCAGGACTAGCGGGAGGGAAGGGATCTTC.

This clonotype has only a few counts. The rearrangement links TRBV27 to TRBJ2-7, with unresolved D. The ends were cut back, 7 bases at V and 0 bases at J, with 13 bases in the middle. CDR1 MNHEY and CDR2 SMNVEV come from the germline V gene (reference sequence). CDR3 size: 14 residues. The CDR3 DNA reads TGTGCCAGCACTCTTAACCCCGACTCCTACGAGCAGTACTTC. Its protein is CASTLNPDSYEQYF.

The DNA for the CDR3 is TGTGCCAGCAGCTTAGTTCGCCCGACAGGGTCTGAAGCTTTCTTT. This codes for CASSLVRPTGSEAFF. This chain joins TRBV11-2 and TRBJ1-1; 7 positions match TRBD1. J lost 6 bases, V lost 1 base, and 8 bases had no gene match. The CDR3 length is 15 residues. The V gene's germline CDR1 is SGHAT and CDR2 FQNNGV.

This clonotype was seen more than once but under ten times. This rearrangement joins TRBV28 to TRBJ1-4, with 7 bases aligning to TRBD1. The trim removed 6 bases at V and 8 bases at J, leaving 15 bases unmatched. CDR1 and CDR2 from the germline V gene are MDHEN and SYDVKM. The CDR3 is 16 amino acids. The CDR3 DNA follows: TGTGCCAGCAGCACCCGAAAGAAGGGGGCGGGAGAAAAACTGTTTTTT. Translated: CASSTRKKGAGEKLFF.

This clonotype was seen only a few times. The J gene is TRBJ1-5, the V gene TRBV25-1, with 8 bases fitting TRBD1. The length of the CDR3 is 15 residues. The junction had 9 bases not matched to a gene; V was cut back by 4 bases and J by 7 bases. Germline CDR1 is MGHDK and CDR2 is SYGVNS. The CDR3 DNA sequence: TGTGCCAGCAGTGCCGGGGACAGGCGAGGGCAGCCCCAGCATTTT. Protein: CASSAGDRRGQPQHF.

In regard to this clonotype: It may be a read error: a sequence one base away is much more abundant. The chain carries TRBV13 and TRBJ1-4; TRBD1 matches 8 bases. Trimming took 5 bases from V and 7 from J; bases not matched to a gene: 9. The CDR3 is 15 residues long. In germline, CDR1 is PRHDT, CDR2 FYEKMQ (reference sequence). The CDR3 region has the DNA TGTGCCAGCAGCCCCCGGGCAGGGGGCGTTGAAAAACTGTTTTTT. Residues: CASSPRAGGVEKLFF.